These 10 T cell receptor beta chains share one sample of origin, sequenced in a study of T cell changes during pregnancy in multiple sclerosis. The table came from immunoSEQ multiplex PCR; TCRdb's copy has only in-frame clones and leaves some out. Altogether 79,000 or so clones are present, 75% to 95% being singletons, with the ten largest covering around 1.8%. Material: peripheral blood, obtained in the first trimester of pregnancy. Source of these receptors: a female donor in good health, enrolled as a control in a pregnancy study.

The V call is TRBV6-1, the J call TRBJ2-3, with 8 bases aligning to TRBD1. The CDR3 runs to 14 residues. V was pared by 4 bases and J by 4 bases, with 4 bases of the junction left unmatched. Germline CDR1 reads MNHNS; CDR2 reads SASEGT. The CDR3 bases are TGTGCCAGCAGTGTCGACAGGGGTCCAGATACGCAGTATTTT. Its translation is CASSVDRGPDTQYF.

The V and J genes are TRBV7-2 and TRBJ2-7; 8 positions agree with TRBD2. The CDR3 extends over 15 amino acids. Germline-derived CDR1 and CDR2 are SGHTA and FQGNSA. J gave up 2 bases and V 6 bases, and 9 bases lay outside the gene matches. The CDR3 sequence is CASRGAGASAYEQYF. The CDR3 DNA is TGTGCCAGCAGAGGAGCGGGGGCCTCTGCCTACGAGCAGTACTTC. Variable domain in full (rest from reference TRBV7-2 and TRBJ2-7): GAGVSQSPSNKVTEKGKDVELRCDPISGHTALYWYRQSLGQGLEFLIYFQGNSAPDKSGLPSDRFSAERTGGSVSTLTIQRTQQEDSAVYLCASRGAGASAYEQYFGPGTRLTVT.

The J gene is TRBJ1-2, the V gene TRBV2; TRBD1 might be the D (5 bases). The CDR3 contains 13 residues. CDR1 and CDR2 (germline): SNHLY, FYNNEI. Trimming took off 8 bases at V and 4 bases at J, with 14 bases between the two ends. CDR3 amino acids: CASGGGEVYGYTF. CDR3 bases: TGTGCCAGCGGTGGGGGGGAGGTCTATGGCTACACCTTC. Full variable domain (remainder filled in from reference TRBV2 and TRBJ1-2): EPEVTQTPSHQVTQMGQEVILRCVPISNHLYFYWYRQILGQKVEFLVSFYNNEISEKSEIFDDQFSVERPDGSNFTLKIRSTKLEDSAMYFCASGGGEVYGYTFGSGTRLTVV.

This clone appeared once. The chain has TRBV7-2 and TRBJ2-2, with TRBD1 as a possible D gene (5 bases). CDR1 and CDR2 from the germline V gene are SGHTA and FQGNSA. This CDR3 contains 15 residues. V lost 0 bases and J 5 bases, leaving 10 bases between the germline ends. CDR3 loop: CASSLAQGRTGELFF. CDR3 bases: TGTGCCAGCAGCTTAGCGCAGGGTCGGACCGGGGAGCTGTTTTTT.

V usage is TRBV29-1 and J usage is TRBJ1-2, with 9 bases that match TRBD1. The trim removed 8 bases at V and 4 bases at J, leaving 5 bases unmatched. The CDR3 has 12 amino acids. The germline V gene encodes CDR1 SQVTM and CDR2 ANQGSEA. CDR3 in amino acids: CSFGTGSYGYTF. Written as DNA, the CDR3 is TGCAGCTTCGGGACAGGGAGCTATGGCTACACCTTC.

The J gene is TRBJ1-5, the V gene TRBV19, with 11 bases fitting TRBD1. This CDR3 has 15 residues. The V segment lost 6 bases and the J segment 3 bases; nucleotides outside the gene matches: 4. Germline CDR1 is LNHDA and CDR2 is SQIVND (reference sequence). CDR3 residues: CASRDRGLNNQPQHF. CDR3 nucleotide sequence: TGTGCCAGTAGGGACAGGGGGCTTAACAATCAGCCCCAGCATTTT.

The V call is TRBV28, the J call TRBJ1-4; D possibly corresponds to TRBD1 (5 bases). The germline V gene has CDR1 MDHEN and CDR2 SYDVKM. The CDR3 is made up of 15 amino acids. V gave up 1 base and J gave up 3 bases, with 9 bases separating them. The CDR3 region is CASSLSGVPNEKLFF. The CDR3 nucleotides are TGTGCCAGCAGTTTATCGGGGGTACCTAATGAAAAACTGTTTTTT. Full variable domain (outside the CDR3, taken from reference TRBV28 and TRBJ1-4): DVKVTQSSRYLVKRTGEKVFLECVQDMDHENMFWYRQDPGLGLRLIYFSYDVKMKEKGDIPEGYSVSREKKERFSLILESASTNQTSMYLCASSLSGVPNEKLFFGSGTQLSVL.

The V gene is TRBV4-2, the J gene TRBJ1-4, with D possibly TRBD1 on 5 matching bases. Trimming took off 3 bases at V and 7 bases at J, with 15 bases between the two ends. The CDR3 has 15 amino acids. CDR1 LGHNA and CDR2 YNFKEQ come from the germline V gene. DNA for the CDR3: TGTGCCAGCAGCCAGGCCTGGGGGACTGGTGAAAAACTGTTTTTT. Its translation is CASSQAWGTGEKLFF.

The CDR3 DNA reads TGTGCCACCAGCACCGACCGGGTCTATGGCTACACCTTC. Protein product: CATSTDRVYGYTF. The V and J genes are TRBV15 and TRBJ1-2; D call uncertain. Between the trimmed V and J ends, which lost 4 bases and 4 bases, there was a span of 10 bases. The CDR3 has 13 amino acids. CDR1 and CDR2 (germline): LNHNV, YYDKDF (reference sequence). Full variable domain (missing parts from reference TRBV15 and TRBJ1-2): DAMVIQNPRYQVTQFGKPVTLSCSQTLNHNVMYWYQQKSSQAPKLLFHYYDKDFNNEADTPDNFQSRRPNTSFCFLDIRSPGLGDTAMYLCATSTDRVYGYTFGSGTRLTVV.

This chain joins TRBV4-1 and TRBJ2-7, with 10 bases aligning to TRBD1. This CDR3 region has 16 residues. After removal of 1 base from V and 5 bases from J, the junction contained 8 bases not matched to a gene. Germline CDR1 MGHRA, CDR2 YSYEKL. The CDR3 is CASSQVPGQGSDEQYF. In DNA, the CDR3 is TGCGCCAGCAGCCAAGTCCCGGGACAGGGGTCTGACGAGCAGTACTTC.